The 27 T cell receptor beta chains below come from one sample, sequenced in a study of shared clonotypes between healthy human individuals. Profiling relied on immunoSEQ multiplex PCR, and the TCRdb table lists in-frame clones only, not all of them. The sample shows some 2.1 million clones, roughly 94% of them seen only once. Sequencing used naive CD4+ T cells sorted from blood. Subset described: CD45RA+ positively selected. Receptors originate from a man aged 18 to 30 in good health.

The gene calls are TRBV9 and TRBJ1-6; D is uncertain. This CDR3 is built from 16 residues. Trimming stripped 0 bases from V and 7 bases from J, with 14 bases between. Per germline, CDR1 SGDLS and CDR2 YYNGEE. The CDR3 DNA is TGTGCCAGCAGCGTAGAGGACCAAGCGAAAAATTCACCCCTCCACTTT. It translates to CASSVEDQAKNSPLHF. The complete variable domain, with remaining parts taken from reference TRBV9 and TRBJ1-6, reads DSGVTQTPKHLITATGQRVTLRCSPRSGDLSVYWYQQSLDQGLQFLIQYYNGEERAKGNILERFSAQQFPDLHSELNLSSLELGDSALYFCASSVEDQAKNSPLHFGNGTRLTVT.

The chain uses TRBV30 and TRBJ2-5; the match to TRBD2 covers 8 bases. Per germline, CDR1 GTSNPN and CDR2 SVGIG (reference sequence). J lost 5 bases, V lost 5 bases, and 19 bases had no gene match. The length of the CDR3 is 17 residues. The CDR3 nucleotides read TGTGCCTGGTCCCCGGGAGGGGGGCGAAGGGACGCGGAGACCCAGTACTTC. Translation gives CAWSPGGGRRDAETQYF.

The chain joins TRBV28 to TRBJ1-1; D ambiguous. Germline loops: CDR1 MDHEN, CDR2 SYDVKM. CDR3 size: 16 residues. Trimming stripped 5 bases from V and 0 bases from J, with 16 bases between. CDR3 sequence: CASSEAWPPLNTEAFF. The DNA for the CDR3 is TGTGCCAGCAGTGAGGCGTGGCCCCCCCTGAACACTGAAGCTTTCTTT.

The chain combines TRBV18 with TRBJ2-7, with a weak D call TRBD2 (6 bases). Germline V gene data show CDR1 as KGHSH and CDR2 as LQKENI. CDR3 length: 15 amino acids. Trimming removed 3 bases at V and 9 bases at J, with 21 bases between. This chain's CDR3 is CASSPPGTAVGGQYF. In DNA form, the CDR3 reads TGTGCCAGCTCACCCCCCGGGACTGCTGTCGGGGGGCAGTACTTC. The variable domain in full, completed from reference TRBV18 and TRBJ2-7, reads NAGVMQNPRHLVRRRGQEARLRCSPMKGHSHVYWYRQLPEEGLKFMVYLQKENIIDESGMPKERFSAEFPKEGPSILRIQQVVRGDSAAYFCASSPPGTAVGGQYFGPGTRLTVT.

This rearrangement joins TRBV2 to TRBJ2-7; 8 bases match TRBD2. Germline V gene lookup returns CDR1 SNHLY and CDR2 FYNNEI. This CDR3 is built from 15 residues. Trimming cost V 1 base and J 6 bases; bases outside gene matches: 8. The CDR3 coding sequence is TGTGCCAGCAGTGAAGAGGTGGGACTAGGAGGCGAGCAGTACTTC. It codes for CASSEEVGLGGEQYF.

This clone showed up just a few times. J is TRBJ2-2 and V is TRBV29-1; D is unclear. Germline CDR1 reads SQVTM; CDR2 reads ANQGSEA. There are 12 residues in the CDR3. Trimming removed 6 bases from V and 2 bases from J, with 7 bases in between. Here the CDR3 DNA reads TGCAGCGTCCTTATAAACACCGGGGAGCTGTTTTTT. As protein: CSVLINTGELFF.

The chain joins TRBV5-8 to TRBJ2-3; D remains ambiguous. This CDR3 is 13 amino acids long. Germline assignment: CDR1 SGHTS and CDR2 YDEGEE. Trimming left V 4 bases short and J 10 bases short, with 16 bases between. CDR3: CASSQDRLRSQYF. The CDR3 DNA follows: TGTGCCAGCAGCCAAGACCGGCTGAGATCGCAGTATTTT.

The J gene is TRBJ2-3, the V gene TRBV30, with D possibly being TRBD2 (5 bases). CDR3 length: 15 residues. The germline V gene encodes CDR1 GTSNPN and CDR2 SVGIG (reference sequence). The ends were cut back, 1 base at V and 0 bases at J, with 11 bases in the middle. The CDR3, as DNA: TGTGCCTGGAGTGCCTCCGGACTGAGCACAGATACGCAGTATTTT. It translates to CAWSASGLSTDTQYF.

The chain uses TRBV6-1 and TRBJ1-5, with 8 bases aligning to TRBD1. Germline loops: CDR1 MNHNS, CDR2 SASEGT. Germline trimming cut 1 base from V and 7 bases from J; bases unmatched to any gene: 3. The CDR3 spans 14 residues. The CDR3 DNA follows: TGTGCCAGCAGTGAAGGGCAGGGGGCGCAGCCCCAGCATTTT. This translates into CASSEGQGAQPQHF.

The chain recombines TRBV30 with TRBJ2-2; D tentatively fits TRBD1 or TRBD2 (5 bases each). Germline CDR1 is GTSNPN and CDR2 is SVGIG (reference sequence). Trimming took 3 bases from V and 6 from J, leaving 20 bases between them. The CDR3 runs to 16 residues. CDR3 nucleotide sequence: TGTGCCTGGAGCGGGAAGCTCGGCCAGGGTCCCGGGGAGCTGTTTTTT. It yields the protein CAWSGKLGQGPGELFF.

The genes are TRBV4-1 and TRBJ2-2, with D perhaps TRBD1 (6 bases). Looked up from germline, CDR1 is MGHRA and CDR2 is YSYEKL. The V gene lost 4 bases and the J gene lost 4 bases, with 16 bases spanning the gap. The CDR3 loop spans 16 amino acids. The CDR3 DNA is TGCGCCAGCAGCCGATTACTAGAGGGGGTCACCGGGGAGCTGTTTTTT. Amino acid sequence: CASSRLLEGVTGELFF.

With respect to this clone: This sample also contains other DNA sequences that code for the same CDR3. The genes are TRBV5-4 and TRBJ2-7; no definite D call. V lost 0 bases, J lost 1 base, and 5 bases lay in between. CDR1 is SGHNT, CDR2 YYREEE, per germline (reference sequence). The CDR3 is 13 amino acids. CDR3 protein: CASSLVDSYEQYF. CDR3 DNA: TGTGCCAGCAGCTTGGTAGATTCCTACGAGCAGTACTTC.

The V gene is TRBV19, the J gene TRBJ1-1; 9 bases line up with TRBD1. Germline V gives CDR1 LNHDA, CDR2 SQIVND (reference sequence). V dropped 7 bases and J dropped 2; count of bases not matched to a gene: 5. The CDR3 is 14 residues long. CDR3 sequence (DNA): TGTGCCAGTACCTCGGGACAGGGAAACACTGAAGCTTTCTTT. This translates into CASTSGQGNTEAFF. The full variable domain, with the rest looked up from reference TRBV19 and TRBJ1-1, is DGGITQSPKYLFRKEGQNVTLSCEQNLNHDAMYWYRQDPGQGLRLIYYSQIVNDFQKGDIAEGYSVSREKKESFPLTVTSAQKNPTAFYLCASTSGQGNTEAFFGQGTRLTVV.

This clone showed up just once. V gene TRBV7-9 combines with J gene TRBJ1-4; TRBD1 might be the D (6 bases). The germline gives CDR1 SEHNR, CDR2 FQNEAQ (reference sequence). The CDR3 contains 15 residues. The V end was cut by 4 bases, the J end by 7 bases, with 16 bases between. The CDR3 DNA reads TGTGCCAGCAGCTACCCGACAGGCCGTGGTGAAAAACTGTTTTTT. It codes for CASSYPTGRGEKLFF. The variable domain in full, completed from reference TRBV7-9 and TRBJ1-4, reads DTGVSQNPRHKITKRGQNVTFRCDPISEHNRLYWYRQTLGQGPEFLTYFQNEAQLEKSRLLSDRFSAERPKGSFSTLEIQRTEQGDSAMYLCASSYPTGRGEKLFFGSGTQLSVL.

The gene calls are TRBV6-5 and TRBJ1-2, with 7 bases aligning to TRBD1. Trimming took 6 bases from V and 5 from J; bases not matched to a gene: 6. The CDR3 runs to 13 residues. The germline CDR1 and CDR2 sequences are MNHEY and SVGAGI. In DNA, the CDR3 is TGTGCCAGCAGCACCGACAGGGCTTATGGCTACACCTTC. The encoded protein is CASSTDRAYGYTF.

The chain joins TRBV2 to TRBJ2-5; D perhaps matches TRBD1 (7 bases). The V and J ends lost 6 bases and 7 bases respectively, with 18 bases between them. This CDR3 region has 14 residues. CDR1 is SNHLY and CDR2 is FYNNEI in the germline V gene. The DNA of the CDR3 is TGTGCCAGCAGACAGACAGGGTCGGAGGGGACCCAGTACTTC. This codes for CASRQTGSEGTQYF.

The chain carries TRBV28 and TRBJ1-5, with D uncertain. Germline CDR1 MDHEN, CDR2 SYDVKM. The CDR3 runs to 10 residues. The germline V and J ends were trimmed by 8 bases and 8 bases, with 7 bases remaining between them. CDR3 DNA: TGTGCCAGCGGATTTGAGCCCCAGCATTTT. Translation: CASGFEPQHF.

The chain links TRBV9 to TRBJ2-7, with 8 bases fitting TRBD1. From germline, CDR1 is SGDLS and CDR2 YYNGEE. The CDR3 spans 14 residues. J lost 0 bases, V lost 3 bases, and 2 bases had no gene match. The CDR3: CASSAQGASYEQYF. In DNA form, the CDR3 reads TGTGCCAGCAGCGCCCAGGGGGCCTCCTACGAGCAGTACTTC.

The rearrangement links TRBV5-4 to TRBJ2-1, with D uncertain. The length of the CDR3 is 15 residues. The V gene's germline CDR1 is SGHNT and CDR2 YYREEE (reference sequence). V lost 0 bases and J lost 0, with 7 bases in between. The CDR3 region is CASSLAPSSYNEQFF. The CDR3 DNA reads TGTGCCAGCAGCTTGGCGCCGAGCTCCTACAATGAGCAGTTCTTC.

The chain carries TRBV6-5 and TRBJ2-3, with D possibly TRBD1 on 6 matching bases. Trimming shortened V by 2 bases and J by 11 bases, and 17 bases separated the two germline ends. This CDR3 spans 14 amino acids. Germline V gives CDR1 MNHEY, CDR2 SVGAGI. This CDR3 reads CASSYGSGAEKQYF. The DNA of the CDR3 is TGTGCCAGCAGTTACGGTTCAGGGGCCGAGAAGCAGTATTTT.

The chain links TRBV6-6 to TRBJ2-1, with a tentative D call TRBD2 (6 bases). Germline CDR1 is MNHNY and CDR2 is SVGAGI (reference sequence). The CDR3 consists of 14 residues. The V and J ends lost 4 bases and 6 bases respectively, with 13 bases between them. CDR3 in amino acids: CASSSPGAINEQFF. CDR3 in DNA: TGTGCCAGCAGTTCCCCGGGAGCTATCAATGAGCAGTTCTTC.

The J gene is TRBJ2-7, the V gene TRBV6-5, with D perhaps TRBD2 (6 bases). The CDR3 spans 14 residues. Germline assignment: CDR1 MNHEY and CDR2 SVGAGI. V was clipped by 7 bases and J by 0 bases, with 13 bases between them. In DNA, the CDR3 is TGTGCCAGCACAAGAGGCGGGGTCTCCTACGAGCAGTACTTC. Encoded protein: CASTRGGVSYEQYF.

The chain links TRBV7-2 to TRBJ2-7; D unresolved. From germline, CDR1 is SGHTA and CDR2 FQGNSA. V lost 5 bases, J lost 3 bases, and 14 bases lay in between. The CDR3 has 14 residues. The CDR3 bases are TGTGCCAGCAGCCAGCCGGCGACTGACTACGAGCAGTACTTC. Translated: CASSQPATDYEQYF. The full variable domain, its missing parts supplied by reference TRBV7-2 and TRBJ2-7, is GAGVSQSPSNKVTEKGKDVELRCDPISGHTALYWYRQSLGQGLEFLIYFQGNSAPDKSGLPSDRFSAERTGGSVSTLTIQRTQQEDSAVYLCASSQPATDYEQYFGPGTRLTVT.

The rearrangement joins TRBV5-4 to TRBJ1-1; perhaps TRBD1 as D (5 bases). V shed 3 bases and J shed 2 bases, with 14 bases lying between them. The CDR3 consists of 15 residues. Per the germline V gene, CDR1 is SGHNT and CDR2 is YYREEE (reference sequence). The CDR3 loop reads CASSYPTEINTEAFF. The CDR3, as DNA: TGTGCCAGCAGCTACCCGACAGAGATTAACACTGAAGCTTTCTTT.

The CDR3 here is CAISEAGLAEAFF. CDR3 sequence (DNA): TGTGCCATCAGTGAGGCGGGGCTGGCTGAAGCTTTCTTT. J is TRBJ1-1 and V is TRBV10-3; maybe TRBD1 (5 bases). Germline-derived CDR1 and CDR2 are ENHRY and SYGVKD. Trimming removed 2 bases at V and 6 bases at J, with 10 bases between. CDR3 length equals 13 residues.

This chain links TRBV4-2 with TRBJ2-4; D tentatively reads TRBD1 or TRBD2 (5 bases each). The CDR3 is 17 residues long. Trimming left V 0 bases short and J 3 bases short, with 15 bases between. Germline V gene data show CDR1 as LGHNA and CDR2 as YNFKEQ. Here the CDR3 reads CASSQDRGATDKNIQYF. In DNA, the CDR3 is TGTGCCAGCAGCCAAGATCGAGGGGCCACGGACAAAAACATTCAGTACTTC.

Remarks on this clone: Distinct nucleotide sequences in the sample also encode this CDR3. The chain carries TRBV2 and TRBJ1-3, with a possible D match to TRBD1 (6 bases). V gave up 8 bases and J gave up 4 bases, with 9 bases separating them. Germline loops: CDR1 SNHLY, CDR2 FYNNEI. The CDR3 totals 12 residues. CDR3 amino acids: CASSGTGNTIYF. Written as DNA, the CDR3 is TGTGCCAGCTCCGGGACAGGAAACACCATATATTTT.